This T cell receptor beta chain was obtained from a study of cytotoxic CD8 clonotypes in ibrutinib-treated CLL. For the study at large: Response was recorded as partial in some 24 patients and complete in 2; at median roughly 63 months, 14 remained remitted and about twelve had progressed.

Only in-frame clones appear in the TCRdb table, and some are missing; sequencing was by immunoSEQ multiplex PCR. This table holds under 300,000 clones, around three quarters found once. Trimming stripped 4 bases from V and 4 bases from J, with 15 bases between. The CDR3 contains 15 residues. Germline lookup yields CDR1 LGHNA and CDR2 YSLEER. Sample: PBMCs, taken after 24 months of ibrutinib treatment. This TCR derives from a human donor with chronic lymphocytic leukemia. V usage is TRBV4-3 and J usage is TRBJ2-3; possibly TRBD2 for D (5 bases). The CDR3 loop is CASSPPEGGADTQYF. For the CDR3, the DNA is TGCGCCAGCAGCCCACCCGAGGGTGGGGCAGATACGCAGTATTTT.